This T cell receptor beta chain was captured by sequencing in a study of CD8 T cells in ankylosing spondylitis (TCRdb year 2017). The study in broad terms: The study set out to find disease-linked TCR variants by profiling T cell receptor beta repertoires in ankylosing spondylitis patients and healthy donors. The full study cohort was made up of over 20 ankylosing spondylitis patients and over 90 healthy donors. Peripheral blood samples were taken, and synovial fluid was additionally collected from ankylosing spondylitis patients.

Summary of the overall study and its limitations: A TCR beta motif of seven or eight highly homologous amino acid variants appeared characteristic of blood from ankylosing spondylitis patients. The disease-linked clones were reported to be significantly enriched in matched synovial fluid samples from ankylosing spondylitis patients. Some motif variants were previously reported in synovial fluid and blood of reactive arthritis patients, suggesting common disease-initiation mechanisms. In peripheral blood, the disease-linked clones were found at relatively low frequencies and had a CD8+ phenotype.

This clonotype was found many times. Its binding antigen is unknown. No base quality information exists; no much larger clone differs at one position. Taken from the germline V gene, the CDR1 and CDR2 loops are MNHEY and SVGAGI. Relative to germline, V is 3 bases shorter and J is 6 bases shorter, with 9 bases between their ends. From its cysteine to its phenylalanine, the CDR3 spans 12 amino acids. The DNA shown is the 36-base CDR3, in frame from base 1. TCRdb names Illumina HiSeq 2500 as the instrument used. Quantitative 5'-RACE with molecular barcodes was the method used to prepare the TCR beta libraries. The paper's data handling went like this. A new computational method, built on a probabilistic model of VDJ rearrangement, was used to identify disease-linked TCR variants. TCRdb reprocessing: public reads trimmed at Q25 with fastp, clones called with MiXCR, in-frame beta chains kept. Records with the same CDR3 protein are collapsed into one entry carrying the most frequent genes and DNA. The V and J calls and clone size come from TCRdb's table, not from the authors' own analysis. The sample table shows roughly 160,000 distinct CDR3 sequences, and roughly 10% are seen once. The top ten clonotypes cover about 16% of the sample.

This clonotype originated in a female donor with ankylosing spondylitis or in good health (not recorded which). The sequencing input was blood, either unsorted or a sorted T cell fraction (not recorded which). The V gene is TRBV6-5 and the J gene is TRBJ2-7; the D gene is not confidently resolved. This receptor has the CDR3 CASSYAGAEQYF. The DNA is as follows: TGTGCCAGCAGTTATGCCGGAGCCGAGCAGTACTTC.